The entry below gives a single T cell receptor (beta chain) sequence along with its context. Its antigen is still unknown. Generated by immunoSEQ multiplex PCR, the TCRdb table keeps only in-frame clones and is missing some. The sample consists of tens of thousands of clones, around 94% of them appearing once. The data were obtained in a study of OX40 agonist ivuxolimab in advanced cancers. Study in general: The dose-escalation group included hepatocellular carcinoma, melanoma, renal cell carcinoma and head and neck cancer. Whole-study results and caveats: At 0.1 to 3.0 mg/kg and by week 6, CD4+ and CD8+ T cells in the blood had expanded clonally. Expansion of clones was among the lowest in partial responders at 0.1-3.0 mg/kg.

Germline V lookup: CDR1 LNHDA, CDR2 SQIVND (reference sequence). V lost 3 bases and J 1 base, leaving 10 bases between the germline ends. The CDR3 has 14 residues. The sequence was obtained from an adult with an advanced solid tumor such as melanoma, head and neck, liver or kidney cancer. The sequencing here drew on CD4+ or CD8+ T cells sorted from blood, taken in a trial of the OX40 agonist ivuxolimab. This chain links TRBV19 with TRBJ2-7; possible D gene TRBD1, 6 bases. CDR3 in amino acids: CASSMTGSSYEQYF. DNA of the CDR3: TGTGCCAGTAGTATGACAGGATCTTCCTACGAGCAGTACTTC.